Below are 32 T cell receptor beta chains sequenced from a single sample in a study of blood T cell repertoires in COVID-19. Generated by immunoSEQ multiplex PCR, the TCRdb table keeps only in-frame clones and is missing some. Of roughly 87,000 clones listed, about three quarters are singletons. The sequenced material came from peripheral blood. These receptor sequences come from a woman of 80 years or more with acute or convalescent COVID-19.

The chain joins TRBV9 to TRBJ1-1; TRBD1 agrees at 9 bases. Germline V gives CDR1 SGDLS, CDR2 YYNGEE. The V gene end was trimmed by 4 bases and the J gene end by 5 bases; junction bases not matched to a gene: 15. The CDR3 is 17 amino acids. This CDR3 reads CASSRALRRTGETEAFF. The CDR3 coding sequence is TGTGCCAGCAGCAGGGCTCTCCGTCGGACAGGGGAAACTGAAGCTTTCTTT.

V usage is TRBV29-1 and J usage is TRBJ1-2, with D maybe TRBD1 (6 bases). Germline V gives CDR1 SQVTM, CDR2 ANQGSEA. Trimming cost V 5 bases and J 8 bases, with 12 bases left between them. This CDR3 is built from 11 residues. For the CDR3, the DNA is TGCAGCGTTTCTCAGGGGAACGGCTACACCTTC. Protein product: CSVSQGNGYTF. Supplemented by reference TRBV29-1 and TRBJ1-2, the full variable domain reads SAVISQKPSRDICQRGTSLTIQCQVDSQVTMMFWYRQQPGQSLTLIATANQGSEATYESGFVIDKFPISRPNLTFSTLTVSNMSPEDSSIYLCSVSQGNGYTFGSGTRLTVV.

This sequence joins TRBV9 and TRBJ2-5; D might be TRBD2 (7 bases). This CDR3 contains 15 residues. Germline V gives CDR1 SGDLS, CDR2 YYNGEE. V dropped 0 bases and J dropped 3 bases, with 12 bases sitting between them. This CDR3 is CASSVDAGAEETQYF. CDR3 in DNA: TGTGCCAGCAGCGTAGATGCGGGGGCCGAAGAGACCCAGTACTTC.

Only one count was recorded for this clone. The genes are TRBV6-5 and TRBJ1-6; TRBD1 matches at 9 bases. Germline values: CDR1 MNHEY, CDR2 SVGAGI. V shed 6 bases, J shed 7 bases, and the junction held 7 bases outside the gene matches. The CDR3 totals 15 residues. CDR3 bases: TGTGCCAGCAGATCCACCGGGACAGGGAATTCACCCCTCCACTTT. Translation: CASRSTGTGNSPLHF.

The V call is TRBV10-3, the J call TRBJ1-2, with TRBD1 matching over 10 bases. J gave up 7 bases and V 8 bases, and 7 bases lay outside the gene matches. Per the germline V gene, CDR1 is ENHRY and CDR2 is SYGVKD. This CDR3 has 13 residues. CDR3 nucleotides: TGTGCCATCGGGACAGGGGATCTGGGTGGCTACACCTTC. Encoded protein: CAIGTGDLGGYTF.

V gene TRBV15 combines with J gene TRBJ2-1; 8 bases line up with TRBD2. Germline CDR1 reads LNHNV; CDR2 reads YYDKDF (reference sequence). Losses at the gene ends were 4 bases for V and 5 bases for J; bases not matched to a gene: 7. This CDR3 contains 15 residues. The CDR3, as DNA: TGTGCCACCAGCACCCGGGGTAGCGGGAACAATGAGCAGTTCTTC. Translation gives CATSTRGSGNNEQFF.

This chain joins TRBV9 and TRBJ2-2, with unresolved D. Germline CDR1 and CDR2: SGDLS and YYNGEE. Trimming stripped 0 bases from V and 0 bases from J, with 9 bases between. The CDR3 consists of 16 residues. CDR3 DNA sequence: TGTGCCAGCAGCGTAGTTTCGTTCGCGAACACCGGGGAGCTGTTTTTT. Protein product: CASSVVSFANTGELFF.

In its sample, this clone was seen a few times. The gene calls are TRBV18 and TRBJ1-1; weak D call: TRBD1 (5 bases). There are 16 residues in the CDR3. The V gene lost 4 bases and the J gene lost 6 bases, with 21 bases spanning the gap. CDR1 is KGHSH, CDR2 LQKENI, per germline. The CDR3 nucleotides are TGTGCCAGCTCACGAAATAACTGGGTGAAGGGGTCTGAAGCTTTCTTT. Translated: CASSRNNWVKGSEAFF.

The CDR3 region has the DNA TGTGCCAGCAGCTTGGGGCAGGGGGTAGATACGCAGTATTTT. Translated: CASSLGQGVDTQYF. This chain connects TRBV5-4 to TRBJ2-3; TRBD1 matches at 7 bases. Losses at the gene ends were 0 bases for V and 5 bases for J; bases not matched to a gene: 3. The CDR3 loop spans 14 amino acids. CDR1 SGHNT and CDR2 YYREEE come from the germline V gene (reference sequence).

In its sample, this clone was seen a few times. This chain uses TRBV7-9 with TRBJ2-2, with TRBD1 as a possible D gene (6 bases). The CDR3 extends over 15 amino acids. CDR1 is SEHNR and CDR2 is FQNEAQ in the germline V gene (reference sequence). V lost 3 bases to trimming and J lost 5 bases, with 13 bases between them. CDR3 protein: CASSFRGTETGELFF. CDR3 in DNA: TGTGCCAGCAGCTTCAGGGGTACGGAAACCGGGGAGCTGTTTTTT.

V is TRBV5-1 and J is TRBJ2-7, with no clear D. The V end lost 2 bases, the J end lost 4 bases, and 13 bases lay between the germline ends. The germline V gene has CDR1 SGHRS and CDR2 YFSETQ. The CDR3 totals 14 residues. The CDR3: CASSFLGFNYEQYF. CDR3 in DNA: TGCGCCAGCAGCTTTCTAGGTTTTAATTACGAGCAGTACTTC.

The genes are TRBV5-1 and TRBJ1-2; D is unclear. V was cut by 4 bases and J by 1 base, with 11 bases left in between. The CDR3 has 14 amino acids. Germline V lookup: CDR1 SGHRS, CDR2 YFSETQ. The DNA for the CDR3 is TGCGCCAGCAGCAGGTGGGCAGATAACTATGGCTACACCTTC. Its protein product is CASSRWADNYGYTF.

The genes are TRBV5-1 and TRBJ2-7, with TRBD2 matching over 7 bases. There are 15 residues in the CDR3. The V and J ends lost 4 bases and 4 bases, in that order; junction bases with no gene match: 11. Germline-derived CDR1 and CDR2 are SGHRS and YFSETQ. The CDR3 coding sequence is TGCGCCAGCAGCCCCAGCGGGGACCCAAGGTACGAGCAGTACTTC. It is translated as CASSPSGDPRYEQYF.

V usage is TRBV7-8 and J usage is TRBJ2-7; tentatively, D is TRBD2 (5 bases). The germline CDR1 and CDR2 sequences are SGHVS and FQNEAQ. V was trimmed by 5 bases and J by 4 bases, leaving 12 bases between them. This CDR3 is built from 13 residues. Here the CDR3 reads CASSPGPGYEQYF. Written as DNA, the CDR3 is TGTGCCAGCAGCCCCGGGCCGGGGTACGAGCAGTACTTC.

The chain carries TRBV5-1 and TRBJ1-2, with 9 bases that match TRBD1. There are 14 residues in the CDR3. Germline V gene sequence: CDR1 SGHRS, CDR2 YFSETQ. With 4 bases clipped from V and 7 bases from J, the junction kept 8 bases outside the gene matches. The CDR3: CASSPGQGIGGYTF. The CDR3, as DNA: TGCGCCAGCAGCCCGGGACAGGGAATTGGTGGCTACACCTTC.

The genes are TRBV29-1 and TRBJ2-3; TRBD2 might be the D (6 bases). Germline V gene lookup returns CDR1 SQVTM and CDR2 ANQGSEA. Trimming pared 4 bases from V and 2 bases from J, leaving 16 bases between. CDR3 length equals 15 residues. This chain's CDR3 is CSVAGEAGYTDTQYF. The CDR3 region has the DNA TGCAGCGTTGCGGGGGAGGCAGGTTACACAGATACGCAGTATTTT.

The chain uses TRBV7-8 and TRBJ1-1, with 7 bases fitting TRBD1. This CDR3 is built from 13 residues. Germline trimming cut 3 bases from V and 3 bases from J; bases unmatched to any gene: 1. CDR1 is SGHVS, CDR2 FQNEAQ, per germline. CDR3 nucleotide sequence: TGTGCCAGCAGCTTTCAGGGGGACACTGAAGCTTTCTTT. This codes for CASSFQGDTEAFF.

The chain joins TRBV20-1 to TRBJ1-5; 8 bases are shared with TRBD1. V trimming: 3 bases; J trimming: 5 bases; junction bases outside the gene matches: 3. This CDR3 spans 13 amino acids. Germline V gives CDR1 DFQATT, CDR2 SNEGSKA (reference sequence). CDR3 nucleotides: TGCAGTGCTAGTACAGGGGGGGATCAGCCCCAGCATTTT. Translation: CSASTGGDQPQHF.

This clone occurred once. This chain links TRBV19 with TRBJ2-3; D is perhaps TRBD1 (5 bases). V lost 6 bases and J lost 0, with 16 bases in between. Per the germline V gene, CDR1 is LNHDA and CDR2 is SQIVND (reference sequence). The CDR3 length is 16 residues. CDR3 coding DNA: TGTGCCAGTAGAACCTGGGGCGGAGCTAGCACAGATACGCAGTATTTT. Its protein is CASRTWGGASTDTQYF.

The chain is built from TRBV3-1 (or the pseudogene TRBV3-2) and TRBJ1-6; D ambiguous. This CDR3 has 17 residues. CDR1 and CDR2 from the germline V gene are LGHDT and YNNKEL (reference sequence). V was cut by 4 bases and J by 0 bases, with 13 bases left in between. Here the CDR3 DNA reads TGTGCCAGCAGCCTTTTCCAACTGAGCTCCTATAATTCACCCCTCCACTTT. Encoded protein: CASSLFQLSSYNSPLHF.

V is TRBV7-3 and J is TRBJ2-1; 8 positions match TRBD2. The germline CDR1 and CDR2 sequences are SGHTA and FQGTGA. The CDR3 has 15 residues. V gave up 3 bases and J gave up 1 base; unmatched junction bases: 2. The CDR3 protein is CASSFRGGSYNEQFF. The CDR3 DNA reads TGTGCCAGCAGCTTCCGCGGGGGGTCCTACAATGAGCAGTTCTTC.

This rearrangement joins TRBV11-1 to TRBJ1-1; D call uncertain. Germline lookup yields CDR1 SGHAT and CDR2 FQDESV (reference sequence). The CDR3 contains 13 residues. Between the trimmed V and J ends, which lost 3 bases and 5 bases, there was a span of 10 bases. The CDR3 nucleotides are TGTGCCAGCAGCTTTGCCCTAAGTACTGAAGCTTTCTTT. It encodes CASSFALSTEAFF.

The chain links TRBV6-5 to TRBJ1-2, with 9 bases aligning to TRBD1. Germline V lookup: CDR1 MNHEY, CDR2 SVGAGI. The CDR3 is 13 amino acids. The V gene end was trimmed by 11 bases and the J gene end by 4 bases; junction bases not matched to a gene: 8. CDR3 sequence: CAAGGQGAYGYTF. CDR3 bases: TGTGCCGCAGGGGGACAGGGTGCCTATGGCTACACCTTC.

The chain links TRBV7-2 to TRBJ2-7; 7 bases map to TRBD2. Trimming took 4 bases from V and 3 from J; bases not matched to a gene: 9. The CDR3 contains 15 residues. CDR1 and CDR2 from the germline V gene are SGHTA and FQGNSA. Here the CDR3 reads CASSYRAGSGYEQYF. The CDR3 DNA sequence: TGTGCCAGCAGCTACCGAGCGGGGAGCGGCTACGAGCAGTACTTC.

In this sample, this clone turned up a few times. The chain carries TRBV9 and TRBJ1-2, with D unclear. This CDR3 spans 13 amino acids. The V end was cut by 7 bases, the J end by 4 bases, with 14 bases between. Germline CDR1 is SGDLS and CDR2 is YYNGEE. CDR3 nucleotide sequence: TGTGCCAGCGGCACATCGGGTTTCTATGGCTACACCTTC. It codes for CASGTSGFYGYTF.

The chain carries TRBV9 and TRBJ2-7, with 8 bases identical to TRBD1. The junction had 11 bases not matched to a gene; V was cut back by 0 bases and J by 3 bases. From germline, CDR1 is SGDLS and CDR2 YYNGEE. This CDR3 has 17 residues. CDR3 residues: CASSVVDGAGGFYEQYF. Here the CDR3 DNA reads TGTGCCAGCAGCGTAGTGGACGGGGCAGGGGGCTTCTACGAGCAGTACTTC.

J is TRBJ1-2 and V is TRBV2, with TRBD1 identical over 7 bases. In germline, CDR1 is SNHLY, CDR2 FYNNEI. CDR3 length: 15 residues. Trimming removed 6 bases from V and 6 bases from J; junction bases left unmatched: 13. The CDR3 reads CASRKGSGGSDGYTF. The CDR3 DNA reads as TGTGCCAGCAGGAAAGGGTCAGGGGGTAGTGATGGCTACACCTTC.

The genes are TRBV6-1 and TRBJ2-1; the match to TRBD2 covers 8 bases. The CDR3 is 17 residues long. V was pared by 4 bases and J by 3 bases, with 11 bases of the junction left unmatched. The germline V gene has CDR1 MNHNS and CDR2 SASEGT. DNA for the CDR3: TGTGCCAGCAGTGGAAAGGCGGGGGGTCTCCTCTACAATGAGCAGTTCTTC. It yields the protein CASSGKAGGLLYNEQFF.

This chain links TRBV7-3 with TRBJ1-1; D is undetermined. With 5 bases removed from V and 0 bases from J, the gap between germline ends came to 7 bases. This CDR3 region has 13 residues. The germline V gene encodes CDR1 SGHTA and CDR2 FQGTGA. Here the CDR3 reads CASSQQLNTEAFF. The CDR3 bases are TGTGCCAGCAGCCAACAGTTGAACACTGAAGCTTTCTTT. The full variable domain, completed using reference TRBV7-3 and TRBJ1-1, is GAGVSQTPSNKVTEKGKYVELRCDPISGHTALYWYRQSLGQGPEFLIYFQGTGAADDSGLPNDRFFAVRPEGSVSTLKIQRTERGDSAVYLCASSQQLNTEAFFGQGTRLTVV.

The chain recombines TRBV7-8 with TRBJ2-5; D not resolved. The CDR3 has 13 residues. Germline V gene lookup returns CDR1 SGHVS and CDR2 FQNEAQ. Between the trimmed V and J ends, which lost 1 base and 2 bases, there was a span of 5 bases. Here the CDR3 reads CASSLVRQETQYF. In nucleotides, the CDR3 is TGTGCCAGCAGCTTAGTACGGCAAGAGACCCAGTACTTC.

The gene calls are TRBV7-8 and TRBJ2-7; 8 nucleotides match TRBD1. The CDR3 loop spans 14 amino acids. V lost 4 bases, J lost 6 bases, and 8 bases stayed unmatched. The germline gives CDR1 SGHVS, CDR2 FQNEAQ. The CDR3 sequence is CASSSPPGGLEQYF. The CDR3 DNA follows: TGTGCCAGCAGCTCCCCTCCAGGGGGCCTCGAGCAGTACTTC.

This clone was observed a few times. The chain uses TRBV7-2 and TRBJ1-1; TRBD1 is a possible D gene (6 bases). The germline V and J ends were trimmed by 0 bases and 6 bases, with 11 bases remaining between them. The V gene's germline CDR1 is SGHTA and CDR2 FQGNSA. The CDR3 length is 14 residues. The CDR3 loop reads CASSLADSWAEAFF. The CDR3 region has the DNA TGTGCCAGCAGCTTAGCGGACAGCTGGGCTGAAGCTTTCTTT. The variable domain in full, completed from reference TRBV7-2 and TRBJ1-1, reads GAGVSQSPSNKVTEKGKDVELRCDPISGHTALYWYRQSLGQGLEFLIYFQGNSAPDKSGLPSDRFSAERTGGSVSTLTIQRTQQEDSAVYLCASSLADSWAEAFFGQGTRLTVV.